This TCR beta chain was recovered during a study of CD8 T cells in Susac syndrome. The authors carried out high-throughput sequencing of TCR beta. They applied it to CD8+ and CD4+ T cells obtained from blood. Both CD4+ and CD8+ T cells were negatively isolated, and TEMRA cells underwent FACS enrichment. Whole-study results and caveats: The study's TCR sequencing and HLA analysis drew on a certain number of individuals. That number was acknowledged as relatively small.

Reverse transcription of roughly 0.45 to 1 ug RNA used random hexamers. immunoSEQ multiplex PCR amplified TCR beta CDR3 across 54 Vbeta, 13 Jbeta. One entry per CDR3 protein, called by TCRdb with MiXCR from the immunoSEQ multiplex PCR reads. The sample has about 300,000 distinct CDR3 sequences; over 75% are singletons. CDR3 size: 11 residues. The V end was cut by 4 bases, the J end by 2 bases, with 1 base between. CDR1 is MGHDK, CDR2 SYGVNS, per germline. This clonotype was detected a few times. The antigen remains undetermined. Sequences were obtained from CD8+ T cells from PBMCs. This chain connects TRBV25-1 to TRBJ2-3; D not certain. This TCR was recovered from a human donor with multiple sclerosis. The CDR3 sequence: CASSVTDTQYF. The CDR3 DNA reads TGTGCCAGCAGTGTCACAGATACGCAGTATTTT.